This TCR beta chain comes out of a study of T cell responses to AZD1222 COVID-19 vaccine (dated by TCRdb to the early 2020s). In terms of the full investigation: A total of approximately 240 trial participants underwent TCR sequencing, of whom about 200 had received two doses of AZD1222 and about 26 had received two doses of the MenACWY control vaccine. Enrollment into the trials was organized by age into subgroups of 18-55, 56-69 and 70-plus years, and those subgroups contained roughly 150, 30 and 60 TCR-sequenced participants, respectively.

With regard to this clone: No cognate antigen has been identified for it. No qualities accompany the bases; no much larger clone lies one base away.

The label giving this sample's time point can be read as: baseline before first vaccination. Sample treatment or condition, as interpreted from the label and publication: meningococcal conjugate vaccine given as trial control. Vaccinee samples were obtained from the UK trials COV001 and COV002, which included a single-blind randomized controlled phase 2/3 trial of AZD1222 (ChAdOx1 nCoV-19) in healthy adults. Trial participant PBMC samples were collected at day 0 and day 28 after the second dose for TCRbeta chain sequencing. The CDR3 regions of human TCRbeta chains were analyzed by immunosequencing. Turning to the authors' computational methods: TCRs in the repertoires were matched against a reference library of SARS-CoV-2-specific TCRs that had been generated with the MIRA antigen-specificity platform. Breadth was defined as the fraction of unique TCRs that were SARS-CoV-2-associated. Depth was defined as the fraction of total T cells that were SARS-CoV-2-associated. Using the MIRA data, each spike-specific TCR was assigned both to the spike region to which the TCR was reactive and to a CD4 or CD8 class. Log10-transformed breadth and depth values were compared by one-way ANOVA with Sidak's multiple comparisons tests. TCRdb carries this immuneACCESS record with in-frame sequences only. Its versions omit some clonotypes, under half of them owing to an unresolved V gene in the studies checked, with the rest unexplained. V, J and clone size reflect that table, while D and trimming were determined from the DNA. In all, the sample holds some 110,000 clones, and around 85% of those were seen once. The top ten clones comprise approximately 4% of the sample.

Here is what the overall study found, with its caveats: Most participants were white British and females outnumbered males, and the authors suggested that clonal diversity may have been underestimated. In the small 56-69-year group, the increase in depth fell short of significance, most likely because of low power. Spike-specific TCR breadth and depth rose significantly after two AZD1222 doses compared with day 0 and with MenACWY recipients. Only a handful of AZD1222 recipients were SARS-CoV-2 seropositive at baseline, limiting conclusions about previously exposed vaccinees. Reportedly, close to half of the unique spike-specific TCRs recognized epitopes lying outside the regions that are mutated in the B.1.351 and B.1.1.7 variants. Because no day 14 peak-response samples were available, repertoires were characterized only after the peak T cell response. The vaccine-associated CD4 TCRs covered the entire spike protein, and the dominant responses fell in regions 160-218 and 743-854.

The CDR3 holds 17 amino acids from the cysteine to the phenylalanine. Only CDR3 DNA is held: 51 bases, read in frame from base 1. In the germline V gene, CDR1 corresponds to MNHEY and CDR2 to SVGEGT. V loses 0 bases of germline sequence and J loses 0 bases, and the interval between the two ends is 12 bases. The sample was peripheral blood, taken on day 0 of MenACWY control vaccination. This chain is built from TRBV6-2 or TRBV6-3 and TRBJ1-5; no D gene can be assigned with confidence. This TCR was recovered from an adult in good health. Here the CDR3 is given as CASSYSLGRNSNQPQHF. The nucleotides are TGTGCCAGCAGTTACTCCCTAGGACGGAATAGCAATCAGCCCCAGCATTTT.